This TCR beta chain was profiled in a study of cytomegalovirus exposure and HLA in healthy donors. Findings of the study overall: The HLA-A and HLA-B alleles of most subjects were reportedly predicted accurately from TCR beta sequences. Later work showed greater clonal expansion in HLA-associated TCR beta chains than in equally common others.

The PCR contained 60 Vbeta and 13 Jbeta primers. TCRdb's copy holds only in-frame clones and misses some; the assay was immunoSEQ multiplex PCR. The sample consists of almost 95,000 clones, around 69% of them appearing once. To note about this clone: The antigen is unknown.

The CDR3 totals 15 residues. The germline V and J ends were trimmed by 3 bases and 4 bases, with 13 bases remaining between them. Germline assignment: CDR1 LNHDA and CDR2 SQIVND (reference sequence). Sample: PBMCs. This clonotype was obtained from a man in his thirties or forties in good health and CMV-seronegative. V gene TRBV19 combines with J gene TRBJ1-5; D is undetermined. CDR3 bases: TGTGCCAGTAGTATTAGGCAGGCAAAAAATCAGCCCCAGCATTTT. As protein: CASSIRQAKNQPQHF.